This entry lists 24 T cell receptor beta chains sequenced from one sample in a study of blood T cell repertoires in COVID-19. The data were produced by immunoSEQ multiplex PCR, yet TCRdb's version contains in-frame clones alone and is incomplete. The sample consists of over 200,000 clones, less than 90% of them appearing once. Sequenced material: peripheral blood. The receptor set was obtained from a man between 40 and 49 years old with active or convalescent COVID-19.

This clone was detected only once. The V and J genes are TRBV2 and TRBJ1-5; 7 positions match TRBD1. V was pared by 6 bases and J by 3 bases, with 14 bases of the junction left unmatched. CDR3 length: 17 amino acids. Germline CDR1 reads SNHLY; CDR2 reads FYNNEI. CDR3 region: CASRDRSHRGPNQPQHF. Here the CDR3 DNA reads TGTGCCAGCAGGGACAGATCCCACAGGGGCCCCAATCAGCCCCAGCATTTT.

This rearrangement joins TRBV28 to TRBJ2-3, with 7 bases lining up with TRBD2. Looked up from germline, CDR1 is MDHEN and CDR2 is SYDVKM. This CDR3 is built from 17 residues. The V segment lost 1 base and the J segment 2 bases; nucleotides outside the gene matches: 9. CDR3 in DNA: TGTGCCAGCAGTTTATTCTCGGCTAGCGGTAACACAGATACGCAGTATTTT. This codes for CASSLFSASGNTDTQYF.

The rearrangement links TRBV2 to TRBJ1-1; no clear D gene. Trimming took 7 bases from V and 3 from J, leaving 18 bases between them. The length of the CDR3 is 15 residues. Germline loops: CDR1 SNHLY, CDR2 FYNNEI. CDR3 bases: TGTGCCAGCATCATTGACCCGAGGTTGGACACTGAAGCTTTCTTT. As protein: CASIIDPRLDTEAFF.

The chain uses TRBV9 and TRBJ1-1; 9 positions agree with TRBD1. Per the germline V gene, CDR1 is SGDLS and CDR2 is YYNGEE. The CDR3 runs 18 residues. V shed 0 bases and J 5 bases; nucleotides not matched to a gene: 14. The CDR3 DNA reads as TGTGCCAGCAGCGTAGGAAGGGGACAGGGCAAGCAGAAGACTGAAGCTTTCTTT. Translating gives CASSVGRGQGKQKTEAFF.

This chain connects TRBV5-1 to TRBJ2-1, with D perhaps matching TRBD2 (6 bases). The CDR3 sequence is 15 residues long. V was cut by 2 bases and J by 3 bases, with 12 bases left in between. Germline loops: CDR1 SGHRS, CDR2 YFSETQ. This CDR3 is CASSLSAGSYNEQFF. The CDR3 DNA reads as TGCGCCAGCAGCTTATCAGCGGGTAGCTACAATGAGCAGTTCTTC. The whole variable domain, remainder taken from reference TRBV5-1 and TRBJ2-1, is KAGVTQTPRYLIKTRGQQVTLSCSPISGHRSVSWYQQTPGQGLQFLFEYFSETQRNKGNFPGRFSGRQFSNSRSEMNVSTLELGDSALYLCASSLSAGSYNEQFFGPGTRLTVL.

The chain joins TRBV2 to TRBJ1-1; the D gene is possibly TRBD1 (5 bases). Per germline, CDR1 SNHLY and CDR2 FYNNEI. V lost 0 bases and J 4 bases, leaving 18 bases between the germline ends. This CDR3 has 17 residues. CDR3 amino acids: CASSEAVLGGWVTEAFF. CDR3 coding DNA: TGTGCCAGCAGTGAAGCAGTACTCGGGGGGTGGGTCACTGAAGCTTTCTTT.

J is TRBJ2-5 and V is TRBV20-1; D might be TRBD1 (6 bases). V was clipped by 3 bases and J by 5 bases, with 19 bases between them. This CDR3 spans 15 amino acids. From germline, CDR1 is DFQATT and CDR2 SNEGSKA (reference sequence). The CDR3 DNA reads TGCAGTGCTAGTCTCCCCCAGGGGATGCAGGAGACCCAGTACTTC. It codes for CSASLPQGMQETQYF.

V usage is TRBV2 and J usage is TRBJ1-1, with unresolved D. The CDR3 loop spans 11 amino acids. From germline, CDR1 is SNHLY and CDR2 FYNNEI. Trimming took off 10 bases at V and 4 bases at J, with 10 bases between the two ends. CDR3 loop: CAITRVTEAFF. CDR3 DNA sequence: TGTGCCATAACCCGGGTCACTGAAGCTTTCTTT.

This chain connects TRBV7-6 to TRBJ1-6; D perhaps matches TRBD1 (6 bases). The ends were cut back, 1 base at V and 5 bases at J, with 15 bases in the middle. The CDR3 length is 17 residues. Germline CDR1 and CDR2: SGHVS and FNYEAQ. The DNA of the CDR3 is TGTGCCAGCAGCTTAGGAACAGGGAAATTCAATAATTCACCCCTCCACTTT. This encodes CASSLGTGKFNNSPLHF.

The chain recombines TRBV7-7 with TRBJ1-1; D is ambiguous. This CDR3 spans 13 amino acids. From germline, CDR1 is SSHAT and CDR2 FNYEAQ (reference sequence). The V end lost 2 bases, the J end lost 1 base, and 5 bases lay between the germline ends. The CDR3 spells CASSLQENTEAFF. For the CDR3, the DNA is TGTGCCAGCAGCTTACAGGAGAACACTGAAGCTTTCTTT.

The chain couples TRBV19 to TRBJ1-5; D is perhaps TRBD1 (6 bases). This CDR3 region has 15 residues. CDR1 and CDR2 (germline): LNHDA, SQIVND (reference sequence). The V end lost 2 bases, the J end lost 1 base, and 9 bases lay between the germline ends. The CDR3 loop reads CASSITGKSNQPQHF. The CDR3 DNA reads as TGTGCCAGTAGTATAACAGGGAAGAGCAATCAGCCCCAGCATTTT.

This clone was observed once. The CDR3 loop reads CASSPLTGSYNSPLHF. As DNA, the CDR3 is TGTGCCAGCAGCCCCTTAACGGGCTCCTATAATTCACCCCTCCACTTT. The genes are TRBV7-6 and TRBJ1-6; D call uncertain. Between the trimmed V and J ends, which lost 5 bases and 0 bases, there was a span of 11 bases. This CDR3 spans 16 amino acids. From germline, CDR1 is SGHVS and CDR2 FNYEAQ.

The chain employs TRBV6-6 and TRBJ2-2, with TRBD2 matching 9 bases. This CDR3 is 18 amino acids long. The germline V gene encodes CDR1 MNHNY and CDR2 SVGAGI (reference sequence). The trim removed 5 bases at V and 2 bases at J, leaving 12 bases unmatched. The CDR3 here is CASSPLRRRGGNTGELFF. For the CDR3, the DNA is TGTGCCAGCAGTCCCCTCCGGAGGCGGGGGGGAAACACCGGGGAGCTGTTTTTT.

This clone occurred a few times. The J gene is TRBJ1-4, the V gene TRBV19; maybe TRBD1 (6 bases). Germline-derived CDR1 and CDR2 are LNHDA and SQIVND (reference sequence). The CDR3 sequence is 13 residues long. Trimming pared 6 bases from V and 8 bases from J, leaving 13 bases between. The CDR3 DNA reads TGTGCCAGTAGGGGACAACTCTTCGAAAAACTGTTTTTT. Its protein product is CASRGQLFEKLFF.

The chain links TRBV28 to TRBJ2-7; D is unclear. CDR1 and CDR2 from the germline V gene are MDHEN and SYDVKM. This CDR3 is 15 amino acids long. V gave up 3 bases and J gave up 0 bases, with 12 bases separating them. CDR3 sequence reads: CASSFGSSSSYEQYF. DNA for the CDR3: TGTGCCAGCAGTTTTGGTAGTAGCTCCTCCTACGAGCAGTACTTC. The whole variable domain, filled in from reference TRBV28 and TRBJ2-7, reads DVKVTQSSRYLVKRTGEKVFLECVQDMDHENMFWYRQDPGLGLRLIYFSYDVKMKEKGDIPEGYSVSREKKERFSLILESASTNQTSMYLCASSFGSSSSYEQYFGPGTRLTVT.

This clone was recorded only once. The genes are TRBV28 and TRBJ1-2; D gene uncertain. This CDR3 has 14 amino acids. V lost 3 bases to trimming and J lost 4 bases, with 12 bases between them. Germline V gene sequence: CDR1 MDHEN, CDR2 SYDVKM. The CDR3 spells CASSLAVGSYGYTF. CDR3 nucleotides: TGTGCCAGCAGTTTGGCGGTCGGGTCCTATGGCTACACCTTC.

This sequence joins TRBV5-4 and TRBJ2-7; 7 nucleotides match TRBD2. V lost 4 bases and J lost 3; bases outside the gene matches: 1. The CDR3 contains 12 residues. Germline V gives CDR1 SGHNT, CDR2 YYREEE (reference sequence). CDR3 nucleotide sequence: TGTGCCAGCAGCCGGGACTACTACGAGCAGTACTTC. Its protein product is CASSRDYYEQYF.

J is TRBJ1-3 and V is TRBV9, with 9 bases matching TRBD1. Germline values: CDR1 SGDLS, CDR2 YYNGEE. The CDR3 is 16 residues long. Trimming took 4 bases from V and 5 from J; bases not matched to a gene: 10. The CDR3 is CASSPPGQGVRNTIYF. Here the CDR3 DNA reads TGTGCCAGCAGCCCGCCGGGACAGGGTGTTAGAAACACCATATATTTT.

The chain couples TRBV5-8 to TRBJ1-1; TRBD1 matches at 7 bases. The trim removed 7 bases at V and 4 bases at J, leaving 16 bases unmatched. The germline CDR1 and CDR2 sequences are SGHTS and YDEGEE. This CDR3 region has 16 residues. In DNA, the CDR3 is TGTGCCAGCTTTCCCTTCTTGAAGGGGGCTTTCACTGAAGCTTTCTTT. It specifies CASFPFLKGAFTEAFF.

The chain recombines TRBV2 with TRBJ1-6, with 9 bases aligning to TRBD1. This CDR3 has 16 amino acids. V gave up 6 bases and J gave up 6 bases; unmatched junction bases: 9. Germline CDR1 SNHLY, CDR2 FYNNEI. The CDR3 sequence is CASRQQGAGGNSPLHF. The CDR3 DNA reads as TGTGCCAGCAGGCAACAGGGGGCTGGGGGTAATTCACCCCTCCACTTT.

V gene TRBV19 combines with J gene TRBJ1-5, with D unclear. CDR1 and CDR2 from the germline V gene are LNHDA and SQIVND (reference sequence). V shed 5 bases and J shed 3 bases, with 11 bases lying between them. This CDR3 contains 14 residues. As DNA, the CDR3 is TGTGCCAGTAGTGTTGGTCCTACCAATCAGCCCCAGCATTTT. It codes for CASSVGPTNQPQHF.

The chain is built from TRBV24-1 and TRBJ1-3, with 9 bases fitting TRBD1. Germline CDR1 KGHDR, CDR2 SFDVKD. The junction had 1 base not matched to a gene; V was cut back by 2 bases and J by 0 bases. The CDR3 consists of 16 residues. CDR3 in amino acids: CATSDSGQGSGNTIYF. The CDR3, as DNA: TGTGCCACCAGTGATTCGGGACAGGGCTCTGGAAACACCATATATTTT.

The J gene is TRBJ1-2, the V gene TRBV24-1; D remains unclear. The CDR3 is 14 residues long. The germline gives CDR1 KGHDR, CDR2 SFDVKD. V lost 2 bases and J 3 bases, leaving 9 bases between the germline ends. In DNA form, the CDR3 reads TGTGCCACCAGTGATTACGAGGGAGACTATGGCTACACCTTC. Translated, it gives CATSDYEGDYGYTF.

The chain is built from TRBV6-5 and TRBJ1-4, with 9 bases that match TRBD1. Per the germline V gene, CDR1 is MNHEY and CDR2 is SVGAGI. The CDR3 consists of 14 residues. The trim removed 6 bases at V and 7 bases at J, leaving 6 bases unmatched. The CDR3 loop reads CASRRAGQGEKLFF. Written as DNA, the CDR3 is TGTGCCAGCAGAAGGGCGGGACAGGGTGAAAAACTGTTTTTT.